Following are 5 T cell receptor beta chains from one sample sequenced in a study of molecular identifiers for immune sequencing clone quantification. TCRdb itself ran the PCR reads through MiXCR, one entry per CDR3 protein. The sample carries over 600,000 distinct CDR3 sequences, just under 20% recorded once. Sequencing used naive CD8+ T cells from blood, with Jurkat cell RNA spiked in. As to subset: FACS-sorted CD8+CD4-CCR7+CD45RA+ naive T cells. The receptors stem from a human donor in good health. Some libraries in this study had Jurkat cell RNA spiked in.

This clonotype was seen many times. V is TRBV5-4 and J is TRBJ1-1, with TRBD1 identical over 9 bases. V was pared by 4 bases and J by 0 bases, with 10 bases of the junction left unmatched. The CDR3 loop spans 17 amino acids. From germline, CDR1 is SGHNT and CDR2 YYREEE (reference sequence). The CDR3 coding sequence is TGTGCCAGCAGCCAAGGGACAGGGTGGAACATGAACACTGAAGCTTTCTTT. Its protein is CASSQGTGWNMNTEAFF.

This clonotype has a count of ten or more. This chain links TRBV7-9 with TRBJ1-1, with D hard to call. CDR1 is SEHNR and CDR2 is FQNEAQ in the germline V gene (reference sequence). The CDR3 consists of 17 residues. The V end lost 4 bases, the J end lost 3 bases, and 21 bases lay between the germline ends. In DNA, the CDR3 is TGTGCCAGCAGCTCAGGTGATCTGGGCCTGAAAGACACTGAAGCTTTCTTT. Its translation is CASSSGDLGLKDTEAFF.

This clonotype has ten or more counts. The CDR3 region has the DNA TGTGCCAGCAACTCAAATACCGGGACACACTACGAGCAGTACTTC. Its protein is CASNSNTGTHYEQYF. The gene calls are TRBV28 and TRBJ2-7, with TRBD1 as a possible D gene (6 bases). From germline, CDR1 is MDHEN and CDR2 SYDVKM. V was pared by 7 bases and J by 3 bases, with 19 bases between. The CDR3 consists of 15 residues.

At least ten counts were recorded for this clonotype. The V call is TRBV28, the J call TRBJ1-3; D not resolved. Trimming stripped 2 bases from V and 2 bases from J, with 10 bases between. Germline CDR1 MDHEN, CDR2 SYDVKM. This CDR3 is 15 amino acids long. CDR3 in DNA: TGTGCCAGCAGTTTAGGCAGGCTTACTGGAAACACCATATATTTT. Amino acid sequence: CASSLGRLTGNTIYF.

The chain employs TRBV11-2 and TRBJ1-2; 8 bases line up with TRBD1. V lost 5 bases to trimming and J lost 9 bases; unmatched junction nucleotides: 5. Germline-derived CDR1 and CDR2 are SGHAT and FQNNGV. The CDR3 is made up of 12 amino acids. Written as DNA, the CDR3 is TGTGCCAGCAGCATGGACAGGGTTCGCTACACCTTC. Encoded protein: CASSMDRVRYTF.